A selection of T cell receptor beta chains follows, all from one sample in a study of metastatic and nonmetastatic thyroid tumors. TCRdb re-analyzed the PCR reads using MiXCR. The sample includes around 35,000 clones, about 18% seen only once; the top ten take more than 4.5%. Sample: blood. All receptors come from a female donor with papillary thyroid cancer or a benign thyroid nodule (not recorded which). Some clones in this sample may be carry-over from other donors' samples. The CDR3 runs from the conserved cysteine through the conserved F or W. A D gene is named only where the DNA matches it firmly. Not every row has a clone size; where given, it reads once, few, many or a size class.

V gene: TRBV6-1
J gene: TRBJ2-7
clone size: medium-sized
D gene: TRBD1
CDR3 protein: CASSPLMGDRAYEQYF
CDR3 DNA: TGTGCCAGCAGCCCTTTGATGGGGGACAGAGCCTACGAGCAGTACTTC

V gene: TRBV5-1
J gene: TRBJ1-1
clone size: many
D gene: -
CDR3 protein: CASTGPGGTEAFF
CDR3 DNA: TGCGCCAGTACAGGGCCGGGGGGCACTGAAGCTTTCTTT

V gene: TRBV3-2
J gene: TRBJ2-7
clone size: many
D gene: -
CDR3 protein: CASTQYPTEPSSYEQYF
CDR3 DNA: TGTGCCAGCACCCAGTATCCGACAGAACCCAGCTCCTACGAGCAGTACTTC

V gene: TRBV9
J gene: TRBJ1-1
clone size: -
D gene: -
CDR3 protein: CSSREGGTLNTEAFF
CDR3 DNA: TGTTCCAGCAGGGAGGGAGGGACATTGAACACTGAAGCATTCTTT

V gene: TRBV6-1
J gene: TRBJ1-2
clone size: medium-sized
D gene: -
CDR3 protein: CASSERTGRSYGYTF
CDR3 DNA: TGTGCCAGCAGTGAAAGGACGGGGAGAAGCTATGGCTACACCTTC

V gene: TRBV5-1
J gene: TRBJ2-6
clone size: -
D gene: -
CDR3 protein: CASSLAFSEAVANVLTF
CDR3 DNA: TGCGCCAGCAGCTTGGCCTTCAGTGAGGCTGTGGCCAACGTCCTGACTTTC

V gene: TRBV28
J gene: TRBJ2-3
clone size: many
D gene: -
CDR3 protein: CASSPPSGLTDTQYF
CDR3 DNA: TGTGCCAGCAGTCCCCCAAGCGGCCTCACAGATACGCAGTATTTT

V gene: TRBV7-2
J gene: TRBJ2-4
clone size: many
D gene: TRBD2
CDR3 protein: CASSPSGGRENIQYF
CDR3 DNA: TGTGCCAGCAGTCCTAGCGGGGGGCGGGAAAACATTCAGTACTTC

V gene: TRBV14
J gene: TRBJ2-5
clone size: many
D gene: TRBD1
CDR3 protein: CASSPWTGGEGETQYF
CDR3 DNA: TGTGCCAGCAGCCCGTGGACAGGGGGCGAAGGAGAGACCCAGTACTTC

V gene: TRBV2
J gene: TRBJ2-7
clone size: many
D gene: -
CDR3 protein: CASSDIAASGYEQYF
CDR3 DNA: TGTGCCAGCAGTGACATAGCGGCGAGCGGCTACGAGCAGTACTTC

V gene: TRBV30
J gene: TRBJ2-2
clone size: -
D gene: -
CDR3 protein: CAWKEGADAGDLFF
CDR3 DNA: TGTGCCTGGAAGGAGGGGGCGGACGCCGGTGATCTGTTTTTT

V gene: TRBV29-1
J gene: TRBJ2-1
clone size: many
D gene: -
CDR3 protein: CSVGGEQFF
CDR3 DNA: TGCAGCGTTGGAGGTGAGCAGTTCTTC

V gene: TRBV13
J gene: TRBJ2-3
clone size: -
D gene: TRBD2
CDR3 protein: CASSKRLAGVADTQYF
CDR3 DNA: TGTGCCAGCAGCAAAAGACTAGCGGGAGTGGCAGATACGCAGTATTTT

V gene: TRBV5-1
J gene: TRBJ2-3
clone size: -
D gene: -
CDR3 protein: CASSPGYADGTQYF
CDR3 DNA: TGCGCCAGCAGCCCCGGATACGCCGATGGTACGCAGTATTTT

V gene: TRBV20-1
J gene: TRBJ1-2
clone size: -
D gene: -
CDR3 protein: CSARRGLANYGYTF
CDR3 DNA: TGCAGTGCTAGACGAGGGTTGGCTAACTATGGCTACACCTTC

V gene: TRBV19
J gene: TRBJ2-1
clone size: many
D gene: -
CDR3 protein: CASRVRGNNEQFF
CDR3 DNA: TGTGCCAGTAGGGTCCGTGGCAACAATGAGCAGTTCTTC

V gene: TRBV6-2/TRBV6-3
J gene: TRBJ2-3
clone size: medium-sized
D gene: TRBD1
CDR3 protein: CASSFGTGGADTQYF
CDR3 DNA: TGTGCCAGCAGTTTCGGGACAGGGGGCGCAGATACGCAGTATTTT

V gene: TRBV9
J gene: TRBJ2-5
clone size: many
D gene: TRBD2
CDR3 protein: CASSPLAGNQETQYF
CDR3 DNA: TGTGCCAGCAGCCCGCTAGCGGGGAACCAAGAGACCCAGTACTTC

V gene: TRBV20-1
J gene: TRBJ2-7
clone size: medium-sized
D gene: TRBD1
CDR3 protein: CSARVLTRDRVTEQYF
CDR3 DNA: TGCAGTGCTAGAGTGCTAACGAGGGACAGGGTAACCGAGCAGTACTTC

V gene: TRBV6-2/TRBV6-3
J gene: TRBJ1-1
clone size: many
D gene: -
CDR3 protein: CASSYPPERDEAFF
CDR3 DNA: TGTGCCAGCAGTTACCCGCCCGAGAGGGATGAAGCTTTCTTT

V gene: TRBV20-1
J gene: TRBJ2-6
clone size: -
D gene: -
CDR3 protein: CSARAGQLLVANVLTF
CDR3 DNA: TGCAGTGCTAGAGCGGGCCAGCTCCTTGTGGCCAACGTCCTGACTTTC

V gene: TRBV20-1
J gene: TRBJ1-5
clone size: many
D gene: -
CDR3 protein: CSAHGSYSDQPQHF
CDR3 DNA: TGCAGTGCTCATGGGTCTTATAGCGATCAGCCCCAGCATTTT

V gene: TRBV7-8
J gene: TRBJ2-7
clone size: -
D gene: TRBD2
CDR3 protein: CARSLSGTFNRYF
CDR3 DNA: TGTGCCCGAAGCTTAAGCGGGACGTTTAACAGGTACTTC

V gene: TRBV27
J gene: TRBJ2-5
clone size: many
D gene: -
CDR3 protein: CASRETQYF
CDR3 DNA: TGTGCCAGCAGGGAGACCCAGTACTTC

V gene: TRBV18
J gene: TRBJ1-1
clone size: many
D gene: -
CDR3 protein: CASSPQGMNTEAFF
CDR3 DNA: TGTGCCAGCTCACCGCAGGGTATGAACACTGAAGCTTTCTTT

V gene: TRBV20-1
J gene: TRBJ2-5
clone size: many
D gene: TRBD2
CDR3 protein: CSAMRLARETQYF
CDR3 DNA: TGCAGTGCTATGAGACTAGCGCGGGAGACCCAGTACTTC

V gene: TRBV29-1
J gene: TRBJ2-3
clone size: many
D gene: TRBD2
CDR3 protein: CSVPTGTSAFDTQYF
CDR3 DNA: TGCAGCGTTCCAACCGGGACTAGTGCCTTCGATACGCAGTATTTT

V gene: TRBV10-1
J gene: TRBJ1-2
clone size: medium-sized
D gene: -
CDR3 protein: CASSDSPDRLIDGYTF
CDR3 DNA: TGCGCCAGCAGTGACTCCCCCGACAGGTTGATCGACGGCTACACCTTC

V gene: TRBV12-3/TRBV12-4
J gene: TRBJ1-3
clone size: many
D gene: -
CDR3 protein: CASSLGTARSGNTIYF
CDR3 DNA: TGTGCCAGCAGTTTAGGGACAGCTCGCTCTGGAAACACCATATATTTT

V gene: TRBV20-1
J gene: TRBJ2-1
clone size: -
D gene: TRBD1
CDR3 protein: CSARGIGQGAHEQFF
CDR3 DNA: TGCAGTGCTAGAGGGATTGGACAGGGGGCACATGAGCAGTTCTTC

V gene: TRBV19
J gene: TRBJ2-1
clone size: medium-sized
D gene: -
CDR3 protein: CASSVGGLMRNEQFF
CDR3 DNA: TGTGCCAGTAGTGTCGGAGGACTAATGAGGAATGAGCAGTTCTTC

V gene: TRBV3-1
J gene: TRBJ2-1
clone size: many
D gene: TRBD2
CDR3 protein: CASKGGGSIADNEQFF
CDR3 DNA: TGTGCCAGCAAAGGCGGCGGGAGCATCGCGGACAATGAGCAGTTCTTC

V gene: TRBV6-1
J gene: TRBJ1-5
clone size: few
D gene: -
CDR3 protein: CATCPGSNNQNQHF
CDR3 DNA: TGTGCCACCTGCCCCGGGTCCAACAATCAGAACCAGCATTTT

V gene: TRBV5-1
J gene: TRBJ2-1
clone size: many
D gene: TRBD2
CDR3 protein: CASSLKGGSSYNEQFF
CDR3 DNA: TGCGCCAGCAGCTTAAAGGGAGGGAGCTCCTACAATGAGCAGTTCTTC

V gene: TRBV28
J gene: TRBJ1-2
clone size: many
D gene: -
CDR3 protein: CASSSLRGYGYTF
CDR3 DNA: TGTGCCAGCAGTTCCCTGAGGGGCTATGGCTACACCTTC

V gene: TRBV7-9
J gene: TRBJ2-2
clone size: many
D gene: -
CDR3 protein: CASRPPGYGTGELFF
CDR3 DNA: TGTGCCAGCAGGCCTCCAGGGTACGGGACCGGGGAGCTGTTTTTT

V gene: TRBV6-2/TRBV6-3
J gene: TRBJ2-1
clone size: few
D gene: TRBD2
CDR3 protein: CASSPGLGFANEQFF
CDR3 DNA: TGTGCCAGCAGTCCGGGACTAGGGTTCGCCAATGAGCAGTTCTTC

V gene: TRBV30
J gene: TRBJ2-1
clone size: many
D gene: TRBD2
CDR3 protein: CAWSLFLAGQSNEQFF
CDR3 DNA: TGTGCCTGGAGTCTTTTCCTAGCGGGACAATCCAATGAGCAGTTCTTC

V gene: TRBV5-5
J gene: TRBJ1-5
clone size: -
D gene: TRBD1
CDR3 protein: CASSHRTGGNQPQHF
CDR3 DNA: TGTGCCAGCAGCCACCGGACAGGGGGCAATCAGCCCCAGCATTTT

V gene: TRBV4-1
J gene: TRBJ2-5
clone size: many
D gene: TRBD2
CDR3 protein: CASSQVRAGGGSGTQYF
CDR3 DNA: TGCGCCAGCAGCCAAGTGAGGGCGGGAGGGGGTTCCGGGACCCAGTACTTC